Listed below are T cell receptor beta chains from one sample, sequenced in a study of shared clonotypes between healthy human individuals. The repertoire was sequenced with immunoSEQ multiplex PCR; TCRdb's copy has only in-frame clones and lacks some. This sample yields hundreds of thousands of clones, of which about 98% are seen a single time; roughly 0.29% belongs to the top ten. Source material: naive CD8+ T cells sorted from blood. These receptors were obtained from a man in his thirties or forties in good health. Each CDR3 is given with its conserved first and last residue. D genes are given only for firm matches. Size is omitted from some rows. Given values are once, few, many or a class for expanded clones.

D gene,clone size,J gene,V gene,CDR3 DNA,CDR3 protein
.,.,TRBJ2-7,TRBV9,TGTGCCAGCAGCGTAGATCTGGGTAGCTACGAGCAGTACTTC,CASSVDLGSYEQYF
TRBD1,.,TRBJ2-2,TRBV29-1,TGCAGCGTTGCCGGGACAGTGAACACCGGGGAGCTGTTTTTT,CSVAGTVNTGELFF
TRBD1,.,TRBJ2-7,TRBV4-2,TGTGCCAGCAGCCAAGAATCCGGGACAGGCCTCTACGAGCAGTACTTC,CASSQESGTGLYEQYF
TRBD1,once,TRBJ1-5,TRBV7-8,TGTGCCAGCAGCCCCGGGACAGGTTATAGCAATCAGCCCCAGCATTTT,CASSPGTGYSNQPQHF
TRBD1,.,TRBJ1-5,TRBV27,TGTGCCAGCAGTCCCCATTCAGGGGGTAATCAGCCCCAGCATTTT,CASSPHSGGNQPQHF
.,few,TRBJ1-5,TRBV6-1,TGTGCCAGCATCGACACGGCCCGAAACTATCAGCCCCAGCATTTT,CASIDTARNYQPQHF
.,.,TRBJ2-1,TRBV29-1,TGCAGCGTTGATCACCTCAATGAGCAGTTCTTC,CSVDHLNEQFF
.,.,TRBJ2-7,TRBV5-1,TGCGCCAGCAGCTTGGAGCGGACAATCCCCTACGAGCAGTACTTC,CASSLERTIPYEQYF
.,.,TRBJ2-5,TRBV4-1,TGCGCCAGCAGCCAAGATCGTGTAGCCCAAGAGACCCAGTACTTC,CASSQDRVAQETQYF
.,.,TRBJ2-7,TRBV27,TGTGCCAGCGGAGACGGATACTACGAGCAGTACTTC,CASGDGYYEQYF
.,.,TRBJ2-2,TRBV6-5,TGTGCCAGCAAATCAGGAATCGCGAACACCGGGGAGCTGTTTTTT,CASKSGIANTGELFF
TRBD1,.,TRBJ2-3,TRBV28,TGTGCCAGCAGTTTGGGGGACAGTAGAAGCACAGATACGCAGTATTTT,CASSLGDSRSTDTQYF
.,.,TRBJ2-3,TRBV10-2,TGCGCCAGCAGTGGCGGCGGAGACACAGATACGCAGTATTTT,CASSGGGDTDTQYF
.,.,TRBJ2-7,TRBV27,TGTGCCAGCAGTTTACGAGGGGTTGCCTACGAGCAGTACTTC,CASSLRGVAYEQYF
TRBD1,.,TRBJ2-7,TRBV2,TGTGCCAGAGGGGACAGCCCCTACGAGCAGTACTTC,CARGDSPYEQYF
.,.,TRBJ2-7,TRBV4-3,TGCGCCAGCAGCCAAGGCGTCGACGGGTTCTACGAGCAGTACTTC,CASSQGVDGFYEQYF
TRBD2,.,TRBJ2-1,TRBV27,TGTGCCAGCAGTTCCGGGACTAGCGGGAGTAATGAGCAGTTCTTC,CASSSGTSGSNEQFF
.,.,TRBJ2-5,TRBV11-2,TGTGCCAGCAGCCAAGAGGGGACCCAGTACTTC,CASSQEGTQYF
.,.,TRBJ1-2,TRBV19,TGTGCCAGTATCAGGGAGGACTATGGCTACACCTTC,CASIREDYGYTF
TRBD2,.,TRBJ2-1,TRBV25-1,TGTGCCAGCAGTGAGGAACTAGCGGGAGTAGCTTACTACAATGAGCAGTTCTTC,CASSEELAGVAYYNEQFF
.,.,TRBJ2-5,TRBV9,TGTGCCAGCAGCGTAGCTGGCAACCAAGAGACCCAGTACTTC,CASSVAGNQETQYF
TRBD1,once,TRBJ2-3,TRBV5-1,TGCGCCAGCAGCCCGGACAGGGCAACGCAGTATTTT,CASSPDRATQYF
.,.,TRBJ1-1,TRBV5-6,TGTGCCAGCAGCTTGGCCCTGACAGGGAACACTGAAGCTTTCTTT,CASSLALTGNTEAFF
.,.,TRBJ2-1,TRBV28,TGTGCCAGCAGTTTCGGCGGCGCCAATGAGCAGTTCTTC,CASSFGGANEQFF
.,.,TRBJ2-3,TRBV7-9,TGTGCCAGCAGCTTAGTGGGGGGTGGCGATACGCAGTATTTT,CASSLVGGGDTQYF
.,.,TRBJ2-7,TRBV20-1,TGCAGTGCTAGAGCGGGCCTTCAGCAGTACTTC,CSARAGLQQYF
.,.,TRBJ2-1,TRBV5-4,TGTGCCGTCCGGGGGCTAGATGGAGTTGATGAGCAGTTCTTC,CAVRGLDGVDEQFF
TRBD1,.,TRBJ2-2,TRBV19,TGTGCCAGTAGTTTTTGGACAGGGGGCTTCGGGGAGCTGTTTTTT,CASSFWTGGFGELFF
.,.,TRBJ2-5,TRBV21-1,TGTGCCAGCAGCAAGCCGGGAGGGGGGGAGACCCAGTACTTC,CASSKPGGGETQYF
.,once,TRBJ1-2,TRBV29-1,TGCAGCGTTGAATCCGACTATGGCTACACCTTC,CSVESDYGYTF
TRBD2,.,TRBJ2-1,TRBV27,TGTGCCAGCAGTTTATCTAGCGGGAGCTACTACAATGAGCAGTTCTTC,CASSLSSGSYYNEQFF
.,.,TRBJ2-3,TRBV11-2,TGTGCCAGCAGCCTCAGACTAGTAGTTGCAGATACGCAGTATTTT,CASSLRLVVADTQYF
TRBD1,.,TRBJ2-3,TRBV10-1,TGCGCCAGCAGTGACCCTGGACAGGGTACAGATACGCAGTATTTT,CASSDPGQGTDTQYF
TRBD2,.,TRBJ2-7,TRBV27,TGTGCCAGCATGTTTTCTAGCGGGAGTTCCTACGAGCAGTACTTC,CASMFSSGSSYEQYF
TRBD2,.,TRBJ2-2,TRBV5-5,TGTGCCAGCAGCTTGGCCTTTTCTAGCGGGAGAACGGACACCGGGGAGCTGTTTTTT,CASSLAFSSGRTDTGELFF
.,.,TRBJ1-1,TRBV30,TGTGCCTGGAGCCCCAGCAACACTGAAGCTTTCTTT,CAWSPSNTEAFF
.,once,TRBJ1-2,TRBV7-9,TGTGCCAGCAGCGAAAGTAACGGAGGAATCATCTATGGCTACACCTTC,CASSESNGGIIYGYTF
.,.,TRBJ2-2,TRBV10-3,TGTGCCACATCTCTAAAGGCAGGGATTTCGAACACCGGGGAGCTGTTTTTT,CATSLKAGISNTGELFF
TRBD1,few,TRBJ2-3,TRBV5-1,TGCGCCAGCAGCTCCTTGGACAGGGGACGGGCAGATACGCAGTATTTT,CASSSLDRGRADTQYF